Presented here are 6 T cell receptor beta chains from one specimen sequenced in a study of cytomegalovirus exposure and HLA in healthy donors. The PCR used 60 Vbeta and 13 Jbeta primers. The protocol was immunoSEQ multiplex PCR, while the TCRdb copy is restricted to in-frame clones and leaves out a portion. The sample includes around 150,000 clones, around 60% seen only once; the top ten take approximately 7%. Source material: PBMCs. Every receptor here comes from an older woman in good health and CMV-seropositive.

V and J are TRBV4-3 and TRBJ1-2, with D possibly matching TRBD1 (6 bases). Germline CDR1 is LGHNA and CDR2 is YSLEER. The CDR3 spans 16 residues. Trimming cost V 6 bases and J 6 bases, with 23 bases left between them. The CDR3 region has the DNA TGCGCCAGCAGTTTCATGGAGGCCCAGGGGTATAATGGCTACACCTTC. Protein product: CASSFMEAQGYNGYTF.

This clone was found a few times. The chain recombines TRBV7-2 with TRBJ1-5; no clear D gene. Trimming left V 5 bases short and J 1 base short, with 3 bases between. Per the germline V gene, CDR1 is SGHTA and CDR2 is FQGNSA. The length of the CDR3 is 12 residues. For the CDR3, the DNA is TGTGCCAGCAGCGGCAGCAATCAGCCCCAGCATTTT. It yields the protein CASSGSNQPQHF.

The chain joins TRBV6-5 to TRBJ1-2; D may be TRBD1 (6 bases). Per germline, CDR1 MNHEY and CDR2 SVGAGI. The length of the CDR3 is 14 residues. V lost 6 bases and J lost 0, with 11 bases in between. The CDR3 protein is CASRTGRANYGYTF. For the CDR3, the DNA is TGTGCCAGCAGAACAGGGAGGGCTAACTATGGCTACACCTTC.

The chain combines TRBV2 with TRBJ2-1; 7 nucleotides align to TRBD1. V dropped 7 bases and J dropped 9; count of bases not matched to a gene: 9. CDR3 length: 13 amino acids. From germline, CDR1 is SNHLY and CDR2 FYNNEI. The CDR3 DNA sequence: TGTGCCAGCATAGAGGACAGGAAGGGTGAGCAGTTCTTC. Protein product: CASIEDRKGEQFF.

This chain links TRBV7-8 with TRBJ1-4, with a weak D call TRBD1 (5 bases). The germline V gene encodes CDR1 SGHVS and CDR2 FQNEAQ. The CDR3 has 14 amino acids. Trimming pared 2 bases from V and 4 bases from J, leaving 8 bases between. Here the CDR3 reads CASSLSRVNEKLFF. The CDR3 nucleotides read TGTGCCAGCAGCTTAAGCAGGGTTAATGAAAAACTGTTTTTT.

The chain carries TRBV4-1 and TRBJ2-7, with 10 bases aligning to TRBD2. J gave up 8 bases and V 0 bases, and 4 bases lay outside the gene matches. The length of the CDR3 is 14 residues. Germline V gene lookup returns CDR1 MGHRA and CDR2 YSYEKL. The CDR3, as DNA: TGCGCCAGCAGCCAAGAGAGCGGGAGGGCCAAGCAGTACTTC. Encoded protein: CASSQESGRAKQYF.